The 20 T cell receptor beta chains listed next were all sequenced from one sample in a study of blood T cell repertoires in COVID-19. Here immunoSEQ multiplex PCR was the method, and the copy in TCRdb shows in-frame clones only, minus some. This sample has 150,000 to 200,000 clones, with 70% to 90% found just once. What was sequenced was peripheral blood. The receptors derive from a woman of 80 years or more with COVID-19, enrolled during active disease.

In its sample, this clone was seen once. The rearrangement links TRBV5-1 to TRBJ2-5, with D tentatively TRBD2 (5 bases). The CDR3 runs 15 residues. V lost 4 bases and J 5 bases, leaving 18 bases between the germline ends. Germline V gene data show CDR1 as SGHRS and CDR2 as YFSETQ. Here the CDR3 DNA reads TGCGCCAGCAGCCCCCAATCGGGGATAGGGGAGACCCAGTACTTC. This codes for CASSPQSGIGETQYF.

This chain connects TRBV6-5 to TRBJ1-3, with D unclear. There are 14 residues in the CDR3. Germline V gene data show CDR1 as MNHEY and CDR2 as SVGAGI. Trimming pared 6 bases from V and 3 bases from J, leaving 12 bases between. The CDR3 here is CASSTPQVGNTIYF. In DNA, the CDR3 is TGTGCCAGCAGCACCCCTCAGGTTGGAAACACCATATATTTT.

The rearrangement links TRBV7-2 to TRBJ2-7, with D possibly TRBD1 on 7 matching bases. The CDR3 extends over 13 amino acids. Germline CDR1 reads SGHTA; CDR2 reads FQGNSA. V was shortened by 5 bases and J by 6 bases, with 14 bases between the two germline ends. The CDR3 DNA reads TGTGCCAGCAGCCGAAACCAGGGGGGCGAGCAGTACTTC. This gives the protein CASSRNQGGEQYF.

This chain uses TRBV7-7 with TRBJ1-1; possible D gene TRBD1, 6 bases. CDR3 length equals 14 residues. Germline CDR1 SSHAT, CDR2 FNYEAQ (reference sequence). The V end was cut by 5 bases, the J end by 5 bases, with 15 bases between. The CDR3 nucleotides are TGTGCCAGCAGCCTAGGGGGTCGGGGGACTGAAGCTTTCTTT. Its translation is CASSLGGRGTEAFF. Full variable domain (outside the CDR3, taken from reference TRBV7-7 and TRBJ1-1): GAGVSQSPRYKVTKRGQDVTLRCDPISSHATLYWYQQALGQGPEFLTYFNYEAQPDKSGLPSDRFSAERPEGSISTLTIQRTEQRDSAMYRCASSLGGRGTEAFFGQGTRLTVV.

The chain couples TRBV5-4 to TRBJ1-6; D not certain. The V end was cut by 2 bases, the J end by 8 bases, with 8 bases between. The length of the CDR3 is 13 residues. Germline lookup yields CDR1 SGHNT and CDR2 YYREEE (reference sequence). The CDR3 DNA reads TGTGCCAGCAGCTTTGAACCGGATTCACCCCTCCACTTT. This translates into CASSFEPDSPLHF.

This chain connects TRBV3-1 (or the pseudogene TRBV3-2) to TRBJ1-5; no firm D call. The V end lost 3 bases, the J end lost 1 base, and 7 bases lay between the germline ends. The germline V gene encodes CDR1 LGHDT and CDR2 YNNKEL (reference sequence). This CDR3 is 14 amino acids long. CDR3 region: CASSHRGSNQPQHF. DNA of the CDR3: TGTGCCAGCAGCCATCGGGGAAGCAATCAGCCCCAGCATTTT.

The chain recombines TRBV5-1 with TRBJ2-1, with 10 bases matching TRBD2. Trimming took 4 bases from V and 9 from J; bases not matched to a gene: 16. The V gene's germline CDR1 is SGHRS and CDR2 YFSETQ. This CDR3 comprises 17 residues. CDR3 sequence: CASSPRAQAGGVGEQFF. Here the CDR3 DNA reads TGCGCCAGCAGCCCTAGAGCTCAAGCGGGAGGGGTAGGTGAGCAGTTCTTC.

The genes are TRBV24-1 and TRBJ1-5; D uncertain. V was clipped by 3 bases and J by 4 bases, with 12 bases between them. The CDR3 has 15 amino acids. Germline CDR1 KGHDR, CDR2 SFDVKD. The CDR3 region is CATSDGQIMNQPQHF. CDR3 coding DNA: TGTGCCACCAGTGATGGCCAGATTATGAATCAGCCCCAGCATTTT.

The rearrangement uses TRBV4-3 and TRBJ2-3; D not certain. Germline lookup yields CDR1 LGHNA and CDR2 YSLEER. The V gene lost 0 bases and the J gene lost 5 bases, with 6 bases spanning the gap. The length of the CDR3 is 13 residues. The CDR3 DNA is TGCGCCAGCAGCCAAGACCCCCGAGATACGCAGTATTTT. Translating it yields CASSQDPRDTQYF.

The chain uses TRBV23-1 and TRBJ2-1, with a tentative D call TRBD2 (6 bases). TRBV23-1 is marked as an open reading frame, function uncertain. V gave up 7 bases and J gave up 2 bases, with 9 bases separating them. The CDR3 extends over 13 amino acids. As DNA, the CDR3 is TGCGCCAGCACTCCGGGAGCCTACAATGAGCAGTTCTTC. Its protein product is CASTPGAYNEQFF.

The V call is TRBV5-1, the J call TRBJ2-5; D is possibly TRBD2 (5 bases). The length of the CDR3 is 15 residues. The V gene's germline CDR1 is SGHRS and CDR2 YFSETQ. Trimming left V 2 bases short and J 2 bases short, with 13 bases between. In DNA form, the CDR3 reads TGCGCCAGCAGCTTACAAAACCCGGGACAAGAGACCCAGTACTTC. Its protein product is CASSLQNPGQETQYF.

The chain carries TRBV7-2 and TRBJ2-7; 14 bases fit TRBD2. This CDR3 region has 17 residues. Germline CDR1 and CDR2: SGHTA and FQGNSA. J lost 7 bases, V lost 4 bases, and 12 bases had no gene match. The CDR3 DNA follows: TGTGCCAGCAGCTCACCGGGACTAGCGGGAGCCCGGGGTGAGCAGTACTTC. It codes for CASSSPGLAGARGEQYF.

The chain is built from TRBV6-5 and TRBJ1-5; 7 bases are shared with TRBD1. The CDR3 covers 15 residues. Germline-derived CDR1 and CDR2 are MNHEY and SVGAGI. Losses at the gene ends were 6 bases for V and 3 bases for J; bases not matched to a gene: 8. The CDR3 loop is CASRGAGGSNQPQHF. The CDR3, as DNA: TGTGCCAGCAGGGGTGCAGGGGGATCCAATCAGCCCCAGCATTTT.

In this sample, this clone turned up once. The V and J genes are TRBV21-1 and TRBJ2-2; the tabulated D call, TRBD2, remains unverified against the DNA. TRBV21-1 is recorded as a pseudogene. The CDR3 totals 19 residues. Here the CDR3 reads CASSKARGVAGANTGELFF. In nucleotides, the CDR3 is TGTGCCAGCAGCAAAGCGCGAGGAGTAGCGGGAGCGAACACCGGGGAGCTGTTTTTT.

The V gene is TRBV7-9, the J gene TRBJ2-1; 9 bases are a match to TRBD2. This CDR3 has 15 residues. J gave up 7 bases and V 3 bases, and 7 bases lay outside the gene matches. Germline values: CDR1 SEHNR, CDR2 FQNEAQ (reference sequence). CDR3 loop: CASSLLAGRRNEQFF. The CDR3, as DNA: TGTGCCAGCAGCTTGCTAGCGGGGAGAAGAAATGAGCAGTTCTTC.

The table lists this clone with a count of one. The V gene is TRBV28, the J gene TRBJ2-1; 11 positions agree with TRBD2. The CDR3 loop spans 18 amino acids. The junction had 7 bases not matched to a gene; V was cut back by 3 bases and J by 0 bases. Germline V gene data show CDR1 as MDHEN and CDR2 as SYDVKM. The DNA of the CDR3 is TGTGCCAGCAGTTTTAGCGGGAGGGCCCTAAGCTCCTACAATGAGCAGTTCTTC. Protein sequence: CASSFSGRALSSYNEQFF.

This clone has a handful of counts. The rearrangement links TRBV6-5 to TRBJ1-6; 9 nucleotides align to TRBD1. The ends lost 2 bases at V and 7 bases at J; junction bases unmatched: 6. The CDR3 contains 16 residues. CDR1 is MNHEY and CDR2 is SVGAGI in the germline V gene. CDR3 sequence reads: CASSYVPGQGNSPLHF. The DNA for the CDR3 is TGTGCCAGCAGTTACGTACCGGGACAGGGAAATTCACCCCTCCACTTT.

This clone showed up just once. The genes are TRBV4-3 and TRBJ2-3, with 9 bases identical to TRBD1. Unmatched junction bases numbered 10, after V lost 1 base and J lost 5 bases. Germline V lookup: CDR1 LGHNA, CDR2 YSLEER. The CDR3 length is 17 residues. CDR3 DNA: TGCGCCAGCAGCCAAGTCGGTGGAGGGACAGGGTTAGATACGCAGTATTTT. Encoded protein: CASSQVGGGTGLDTQYF.

CDR3 DNA: TGTGCCAGCAGCCAAATGGGGCTCAATCAGCCCCAGCATTTT. This encodes CASSQMGLNQPQHF. The V call is TRBV3-1 (or the pseudogene TRBV3-2), the J call TRBJ1-5, with D perhaps matching TRBD1 (5 bases). The CDR3 has 14 amino acids. The germline V and J ends were trimmed by 2 bases and 3 bases, with 8 bases remaining between them. Germline CDR1 LGHDT, CDR2 YNNKEL (reference sequence).

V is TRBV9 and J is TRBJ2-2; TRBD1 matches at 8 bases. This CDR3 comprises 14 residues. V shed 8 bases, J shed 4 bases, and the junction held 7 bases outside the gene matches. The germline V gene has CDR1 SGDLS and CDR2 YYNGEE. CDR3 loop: CASGQGAGTGELFF. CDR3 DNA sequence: TGTGCCAGTGGGCAGGGGGCCGGCACCGGGGAGCTGTTTTTT. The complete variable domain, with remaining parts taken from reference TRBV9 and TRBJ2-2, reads DSGVTQTPKHLITATGQRVTLRCSPRSGDLSVYWYQQSLDQGLQFLIQYYNGEERAKGNILERFSAQQFPDLHSELNLSSLELGDSALYFCASGQGAGTGELFFGEGSRLTVL.